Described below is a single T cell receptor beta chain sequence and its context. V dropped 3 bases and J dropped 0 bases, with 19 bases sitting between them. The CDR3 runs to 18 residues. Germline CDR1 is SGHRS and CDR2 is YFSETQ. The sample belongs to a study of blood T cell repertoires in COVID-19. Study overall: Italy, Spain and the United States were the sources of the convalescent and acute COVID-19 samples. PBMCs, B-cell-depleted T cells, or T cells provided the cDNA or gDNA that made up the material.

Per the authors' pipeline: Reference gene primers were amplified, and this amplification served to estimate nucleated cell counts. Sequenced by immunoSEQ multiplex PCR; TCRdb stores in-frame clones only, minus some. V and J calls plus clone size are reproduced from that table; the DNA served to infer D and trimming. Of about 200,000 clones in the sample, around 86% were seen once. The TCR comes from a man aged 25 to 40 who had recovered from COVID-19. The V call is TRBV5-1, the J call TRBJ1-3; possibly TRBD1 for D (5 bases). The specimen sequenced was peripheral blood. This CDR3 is CASSWGVYKSDSGNTIYF. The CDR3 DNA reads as TGCGCCAGCAGCTGGGGCGTTTATAAGTCGGACTCTGGAAACACCATATATTTT.